This section outlines one TCR beta chain sequence together with its context. Antigen unknown. This CDR3 region has 16 residues. Samples each yielded at least 6 micrograms of total RNA. The sample is drawn from a study of blood T cells in healthy people across ages. Broader study findings: The long-lived group displayed more naive CD4+ cells, plus higher diversity, than the aged donors did.

For the second PCR, which ran for 7 to 11 cycles, a sample-barcoded 5' primer and a J-beta primer mix were used. MiXCR, run by TCRdb on the 5' RACE reads, gives a single entry per CDR3 protein. The table shows 1.5 million to 1.8 million distinct CDR3 sequences, with approximately 43% occurring only once. The receptor was derived from a woman under 30 in good health. The sequenced sample was blood. The chain is built from TRBV21-1 and TRBJ1-5; TRBD1 is taken as the D call from the table, unchecked against the DNA. TRBV21-1 is given as a pseudogene. The chain's CDR3 is CASSNQQGAIGQPQHF. CDR3 sequence (DNA): TGTGCCAGCAGCAACCAACAGGGGGCTATAGGTCAGCCCCAGCATTTT.